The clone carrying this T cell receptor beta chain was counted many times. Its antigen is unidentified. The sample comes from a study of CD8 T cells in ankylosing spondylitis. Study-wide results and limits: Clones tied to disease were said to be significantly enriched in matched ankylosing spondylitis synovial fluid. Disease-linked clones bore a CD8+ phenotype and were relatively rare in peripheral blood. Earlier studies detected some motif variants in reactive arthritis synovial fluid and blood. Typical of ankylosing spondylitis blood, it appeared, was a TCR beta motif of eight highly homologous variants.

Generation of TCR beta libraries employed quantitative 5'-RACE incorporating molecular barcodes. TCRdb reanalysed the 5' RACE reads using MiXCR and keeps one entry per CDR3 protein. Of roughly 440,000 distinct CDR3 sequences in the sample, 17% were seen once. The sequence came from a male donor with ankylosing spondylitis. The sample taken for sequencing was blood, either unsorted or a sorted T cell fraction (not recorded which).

CDR3 residues: CAIGLLSGGSYEQYF. CDR3 bases: TGTGCCATCGGCCTACTGTCGGGGGGCTCCTACGAGCAGTACTTC. The chain couples TRBV10-3 to TRBJ2-7, with 7 bases matching TRBD2. V lost 8 bases and J lost 0; bases outside the gene matches: 10. The CDR3 extends over 15 amino acids. Germline CDR1 and CDR2: ENHRY and SYGVKD.